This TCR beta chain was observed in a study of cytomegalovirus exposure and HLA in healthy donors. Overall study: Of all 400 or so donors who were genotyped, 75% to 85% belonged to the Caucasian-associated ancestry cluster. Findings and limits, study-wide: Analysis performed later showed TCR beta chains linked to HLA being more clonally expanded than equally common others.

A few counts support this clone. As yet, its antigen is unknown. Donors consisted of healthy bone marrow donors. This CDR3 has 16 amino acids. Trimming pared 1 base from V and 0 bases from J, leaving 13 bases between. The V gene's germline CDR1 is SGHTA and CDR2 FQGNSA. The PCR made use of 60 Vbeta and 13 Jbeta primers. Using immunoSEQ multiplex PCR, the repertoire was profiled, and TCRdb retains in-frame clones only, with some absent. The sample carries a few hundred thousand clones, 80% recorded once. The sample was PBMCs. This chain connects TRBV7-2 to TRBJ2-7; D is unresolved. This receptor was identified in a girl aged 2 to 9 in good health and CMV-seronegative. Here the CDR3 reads CASSLVGSADSYEQYF. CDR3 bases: TGTGCCAGCAGCTTAGTGGGCTCGGCAGACTCCTACGAGCAGTACTTC.